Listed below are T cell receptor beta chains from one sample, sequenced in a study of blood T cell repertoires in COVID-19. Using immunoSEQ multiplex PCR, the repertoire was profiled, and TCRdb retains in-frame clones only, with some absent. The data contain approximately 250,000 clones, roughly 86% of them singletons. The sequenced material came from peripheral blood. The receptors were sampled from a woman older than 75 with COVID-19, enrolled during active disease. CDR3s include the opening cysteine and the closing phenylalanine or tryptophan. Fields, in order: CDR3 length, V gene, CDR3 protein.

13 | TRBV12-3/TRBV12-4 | CASSSGVNTEAFF
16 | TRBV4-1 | CASSQGERGYTDTQYF
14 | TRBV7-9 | CASSLAVRTDTQYF
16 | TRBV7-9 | CASSLAIGGQGREAFF
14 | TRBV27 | CASRGQGQNSPLHF
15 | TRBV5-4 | CASSSPRDTLYEQYF
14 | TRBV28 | CASTSGTLNEKLFF
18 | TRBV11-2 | CASSSHSTGVVNYSPLHF
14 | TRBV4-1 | CASSRTGVGSEQYF
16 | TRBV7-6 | CASSQDTGTNNSPLHF
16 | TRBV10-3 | CAISDRAGGVTDTQYF